Detailed here is one T cell receptor beta chain. These data belong to a study of PD-L1 blockade in urothelial cancer. Regarding time point: peripheral blood 6 weeks after treatment start. TCRdb keeps only in-frame clones here, not all; method: immunoSEQ multiplex PCR. The repertoire holds 40,000 to 45,000 clones, with about 80% as singletons. The germline V gene has CDR1 SEHNR and CDR2 FQNEAQ (reference sequence). The CDR3 totals 16 residues. V dropped 2 bases and J dropped 2; count of bases not matched to a gene: 5. V is TRBV7-9 and J is TRBJ2-5; 10 bases fit TRBD2. The source was PBMCs, collected around atezolizumab (anti-PD-L1) treatment. This clonotype was sampled from a man aged 55 to 70 with urothelial cancer. The CDR3 coding sequence is TGTGCCAGCAGCTTATCCAGCGGGGGGGGGCAAGAGACCCAGTACTTC. This encodes CASSLSSGGGQETQYF.